The T cell receptor (beta chain) described here comes from a study of blood T cells in healthy people across ages. The second PCR ran about 6 to 11 cycles with a sample-barcoded 5' primer and J-beta primers. From the 5' RACE reads, TCRdb called clonotypes with MiXCR, one entry per CDR3 protein. This table has about 1.1 million distinct CDR3 sequences, roughly two fifths appearing once. Of note for this clonotype: Mismatch with germline at one junction end may stem from a read error.

CDR3 length equals 14 residues. The receptor was derived from a man aged 18 to 35 in good health. Sequencing used blood. The rearrangement links TRBV12-3 or TRBV12-4 to TRBJ2-7; 7 bases are a match to TRBD2. The J call may be faulty, since TRBJ2-5 better matches the DNA end. As DNA, the CDR3 is TGTACCAGCAGTTTCGGGGGGTTGACGGAGACCCAGTACTTC. Translation: CTSSFGGLTETQYF.